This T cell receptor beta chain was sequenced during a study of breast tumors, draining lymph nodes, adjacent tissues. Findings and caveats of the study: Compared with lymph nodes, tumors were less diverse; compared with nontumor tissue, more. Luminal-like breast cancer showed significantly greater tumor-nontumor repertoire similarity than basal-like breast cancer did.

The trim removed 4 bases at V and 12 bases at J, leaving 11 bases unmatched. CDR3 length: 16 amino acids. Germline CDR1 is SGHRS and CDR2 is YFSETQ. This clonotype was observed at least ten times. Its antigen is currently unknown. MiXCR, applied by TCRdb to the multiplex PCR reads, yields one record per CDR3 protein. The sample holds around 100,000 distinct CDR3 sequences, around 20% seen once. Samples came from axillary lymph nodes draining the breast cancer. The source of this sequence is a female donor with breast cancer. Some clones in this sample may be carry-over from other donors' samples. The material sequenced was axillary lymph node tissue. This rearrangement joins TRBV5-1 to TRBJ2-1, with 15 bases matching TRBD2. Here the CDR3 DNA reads TGCGCCAGCAGCCCCGGACTAGCGGGGGGGCCCCGCATGCAGTTCTTC. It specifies CASSPGLAGGPRMQFF.